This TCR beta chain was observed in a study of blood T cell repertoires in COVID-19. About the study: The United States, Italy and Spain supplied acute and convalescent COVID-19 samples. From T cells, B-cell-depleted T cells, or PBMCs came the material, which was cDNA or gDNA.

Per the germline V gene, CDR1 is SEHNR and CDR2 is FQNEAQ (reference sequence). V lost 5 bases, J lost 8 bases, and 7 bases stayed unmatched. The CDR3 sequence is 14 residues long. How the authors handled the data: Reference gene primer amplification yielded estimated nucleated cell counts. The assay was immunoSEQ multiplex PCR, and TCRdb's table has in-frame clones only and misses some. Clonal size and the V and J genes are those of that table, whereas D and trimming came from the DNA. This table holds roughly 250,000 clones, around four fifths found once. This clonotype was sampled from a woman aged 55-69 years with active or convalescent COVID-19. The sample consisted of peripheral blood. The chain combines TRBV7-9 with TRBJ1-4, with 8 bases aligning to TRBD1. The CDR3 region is CASSQGQGGEKLFF. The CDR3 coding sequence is TGTGCCAGCAGCCAAGGACAGGGCGGCGAAAAACTGTTTTTT.